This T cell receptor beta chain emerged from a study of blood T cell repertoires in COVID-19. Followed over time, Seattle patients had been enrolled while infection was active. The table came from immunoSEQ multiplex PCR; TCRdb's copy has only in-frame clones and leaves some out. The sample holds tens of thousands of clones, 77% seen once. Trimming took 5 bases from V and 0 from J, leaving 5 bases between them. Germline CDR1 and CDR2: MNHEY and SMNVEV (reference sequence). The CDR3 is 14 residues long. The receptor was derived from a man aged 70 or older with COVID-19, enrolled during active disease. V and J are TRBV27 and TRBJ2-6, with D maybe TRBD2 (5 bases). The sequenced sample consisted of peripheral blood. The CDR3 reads CASSRDSGANVLTF. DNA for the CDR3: TGTGCCAGCAGTCGGGACTCTGGGGCCAACGTCCTGACTTTC.